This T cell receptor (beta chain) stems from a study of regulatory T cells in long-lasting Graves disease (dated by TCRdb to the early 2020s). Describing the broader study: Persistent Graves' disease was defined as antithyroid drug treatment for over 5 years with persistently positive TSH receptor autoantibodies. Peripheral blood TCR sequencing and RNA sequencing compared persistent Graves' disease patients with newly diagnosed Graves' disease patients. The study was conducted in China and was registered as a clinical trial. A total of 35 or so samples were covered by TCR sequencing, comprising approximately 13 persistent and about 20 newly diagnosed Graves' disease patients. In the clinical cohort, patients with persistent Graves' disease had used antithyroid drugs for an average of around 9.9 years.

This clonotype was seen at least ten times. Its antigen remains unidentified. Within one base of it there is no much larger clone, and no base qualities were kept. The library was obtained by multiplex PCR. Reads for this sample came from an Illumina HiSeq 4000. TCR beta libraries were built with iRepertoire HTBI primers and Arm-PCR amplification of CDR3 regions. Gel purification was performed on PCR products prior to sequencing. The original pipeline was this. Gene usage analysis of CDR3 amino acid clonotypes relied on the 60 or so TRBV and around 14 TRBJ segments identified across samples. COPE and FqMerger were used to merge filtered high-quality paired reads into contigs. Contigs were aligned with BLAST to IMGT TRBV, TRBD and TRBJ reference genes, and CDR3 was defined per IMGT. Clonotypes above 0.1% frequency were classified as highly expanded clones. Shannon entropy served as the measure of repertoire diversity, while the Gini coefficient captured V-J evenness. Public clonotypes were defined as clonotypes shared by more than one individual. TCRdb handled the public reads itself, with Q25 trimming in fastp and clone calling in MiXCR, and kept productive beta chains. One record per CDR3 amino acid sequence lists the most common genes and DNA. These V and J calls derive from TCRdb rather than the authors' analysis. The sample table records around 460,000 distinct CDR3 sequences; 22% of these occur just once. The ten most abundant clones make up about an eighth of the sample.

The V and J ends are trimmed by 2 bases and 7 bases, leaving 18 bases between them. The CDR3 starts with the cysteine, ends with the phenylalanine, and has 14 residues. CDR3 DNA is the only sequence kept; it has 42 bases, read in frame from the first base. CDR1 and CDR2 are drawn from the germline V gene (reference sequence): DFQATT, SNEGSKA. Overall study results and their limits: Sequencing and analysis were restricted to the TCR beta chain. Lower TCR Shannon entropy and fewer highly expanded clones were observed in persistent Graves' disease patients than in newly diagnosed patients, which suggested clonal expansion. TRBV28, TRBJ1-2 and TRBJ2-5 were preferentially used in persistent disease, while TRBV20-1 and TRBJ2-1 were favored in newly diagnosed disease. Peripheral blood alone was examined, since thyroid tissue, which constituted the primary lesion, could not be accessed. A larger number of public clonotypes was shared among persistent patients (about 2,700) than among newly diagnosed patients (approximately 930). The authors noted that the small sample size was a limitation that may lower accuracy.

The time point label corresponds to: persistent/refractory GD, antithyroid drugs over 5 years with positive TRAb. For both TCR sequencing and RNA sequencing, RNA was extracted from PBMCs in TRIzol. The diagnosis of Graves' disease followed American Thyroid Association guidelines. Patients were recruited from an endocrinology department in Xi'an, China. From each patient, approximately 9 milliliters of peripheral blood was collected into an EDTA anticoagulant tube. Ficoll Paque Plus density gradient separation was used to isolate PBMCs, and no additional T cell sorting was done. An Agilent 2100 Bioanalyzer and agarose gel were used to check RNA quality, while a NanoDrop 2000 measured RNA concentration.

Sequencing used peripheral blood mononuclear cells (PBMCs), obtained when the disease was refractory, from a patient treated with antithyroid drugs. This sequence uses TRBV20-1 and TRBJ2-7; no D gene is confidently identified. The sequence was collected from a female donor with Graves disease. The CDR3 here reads CSARPPGSLVEQYF. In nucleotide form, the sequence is TGCAGTGCTAGACCCCCTGGGTCGTTAGTTGAGCAGTACTTC.